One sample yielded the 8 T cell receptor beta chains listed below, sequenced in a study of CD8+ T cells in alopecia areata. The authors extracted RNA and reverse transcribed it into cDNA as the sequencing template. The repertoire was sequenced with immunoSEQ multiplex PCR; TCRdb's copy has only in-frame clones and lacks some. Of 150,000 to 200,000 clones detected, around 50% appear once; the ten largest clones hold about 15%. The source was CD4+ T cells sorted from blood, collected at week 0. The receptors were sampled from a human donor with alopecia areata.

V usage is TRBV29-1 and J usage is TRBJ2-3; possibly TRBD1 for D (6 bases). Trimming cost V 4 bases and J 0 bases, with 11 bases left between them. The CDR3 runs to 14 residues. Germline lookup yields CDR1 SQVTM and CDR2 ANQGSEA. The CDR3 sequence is CSVVGADSTDTQYF. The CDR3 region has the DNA TGCAGCGTTGTGGGGGCGGATAGCACAGATACGCAGTATTTT.

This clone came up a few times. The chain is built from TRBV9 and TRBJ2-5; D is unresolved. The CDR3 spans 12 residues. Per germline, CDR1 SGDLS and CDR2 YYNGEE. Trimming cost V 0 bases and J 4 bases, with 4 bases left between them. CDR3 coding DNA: TGTGCCAGCAGCGTAGTGTCAGAGACCCAGTACTTC. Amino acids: CASSVVSETQYF.

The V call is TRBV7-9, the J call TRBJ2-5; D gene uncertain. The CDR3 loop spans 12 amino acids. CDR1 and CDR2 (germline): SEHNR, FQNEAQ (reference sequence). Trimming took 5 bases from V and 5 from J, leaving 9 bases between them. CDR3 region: CASSALLETQYF. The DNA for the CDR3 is TGTGCCAGCAGCGCGCTTCTGGAGACCCAGTACTTC.

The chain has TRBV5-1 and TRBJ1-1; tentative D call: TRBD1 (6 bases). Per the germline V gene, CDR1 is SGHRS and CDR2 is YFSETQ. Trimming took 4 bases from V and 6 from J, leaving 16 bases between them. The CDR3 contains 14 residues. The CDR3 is CASSLSTGWPEAFF. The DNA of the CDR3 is TGCGCCAGCAGCCTTTCGACAGGCTGGCCTGAAGCTTTCTTT.

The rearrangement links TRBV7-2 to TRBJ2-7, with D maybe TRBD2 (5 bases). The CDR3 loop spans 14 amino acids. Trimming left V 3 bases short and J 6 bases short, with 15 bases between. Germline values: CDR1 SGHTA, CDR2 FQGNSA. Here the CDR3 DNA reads TGTGCCAGCAGCTTTATCGGGGATCGGCTCGAGCAGTACTTC. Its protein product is CASSFIGDRLEQYF.

The CDR3 loop reads CASKPSTPTGTQPQHF. The CDR3 DNA reads TGTGCCAGCAAACCTTCGACCCCGACTGGAACTCAGCCCCAGCATTTT. V usage is TRBV27 and J usage is TRBJ1-5; D not certain. The V end was cut by 7 bases, the J end by 6 bases, with 22 bases between. Per germline, CDR1 MNHEY and CDR2 SMNVEV (reference sequence). The CDR3 is 16 amino acids.

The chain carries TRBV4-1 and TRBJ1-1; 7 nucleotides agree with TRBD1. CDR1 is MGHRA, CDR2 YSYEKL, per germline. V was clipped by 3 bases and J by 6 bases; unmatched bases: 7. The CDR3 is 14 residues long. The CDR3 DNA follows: TGCGCCAGCAGCCATAGGGACAGCCGGGCTGAAGCTTTCTTT. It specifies CASSHRDSRAEAFF.

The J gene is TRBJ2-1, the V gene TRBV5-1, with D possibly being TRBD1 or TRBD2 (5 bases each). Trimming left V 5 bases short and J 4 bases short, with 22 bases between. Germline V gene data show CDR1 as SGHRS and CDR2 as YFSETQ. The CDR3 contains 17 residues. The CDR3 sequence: CASSETWGREIYNEQFF. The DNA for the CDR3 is TGCGCCAGCAGTGAGACCTGGGGACGTGAAATTTACAATGAGCAGTTCTTC. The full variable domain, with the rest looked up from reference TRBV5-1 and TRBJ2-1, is KAGVTQTPRYLIKTRGQQVTLSCSPISGHRSVSWYQQTPGQGLQFLFEYFSETQRNKGNFPGRFSGRQFSNSRSEMNVSTLELGDSALYLCASSETWGREIYNEQFFGPGTRLTVL.